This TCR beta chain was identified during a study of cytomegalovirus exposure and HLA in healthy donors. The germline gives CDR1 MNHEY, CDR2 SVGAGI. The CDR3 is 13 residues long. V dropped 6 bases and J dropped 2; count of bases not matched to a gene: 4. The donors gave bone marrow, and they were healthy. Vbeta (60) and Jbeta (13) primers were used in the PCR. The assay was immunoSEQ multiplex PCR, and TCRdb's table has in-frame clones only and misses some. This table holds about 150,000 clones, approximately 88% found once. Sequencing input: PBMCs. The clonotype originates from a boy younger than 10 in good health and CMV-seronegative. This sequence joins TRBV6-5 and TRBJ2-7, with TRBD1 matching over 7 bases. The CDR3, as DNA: TGTGCCAGCAGCCGGGACAGAGCCTACGAGCAGTACTTC. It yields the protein CASSRDRAYEQYF.